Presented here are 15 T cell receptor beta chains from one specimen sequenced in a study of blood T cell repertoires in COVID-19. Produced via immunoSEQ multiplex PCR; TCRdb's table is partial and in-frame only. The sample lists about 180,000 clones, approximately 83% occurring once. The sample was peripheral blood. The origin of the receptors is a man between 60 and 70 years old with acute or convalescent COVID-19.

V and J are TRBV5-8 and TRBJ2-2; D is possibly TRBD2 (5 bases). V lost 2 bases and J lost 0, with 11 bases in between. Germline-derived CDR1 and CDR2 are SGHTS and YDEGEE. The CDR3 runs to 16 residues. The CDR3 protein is CASSLAEFANTGELFF. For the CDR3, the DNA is TGTGCCAGCAGCTTAGCGGAGTTCGCGAACACCGGGGAGCTGTTTTTT.

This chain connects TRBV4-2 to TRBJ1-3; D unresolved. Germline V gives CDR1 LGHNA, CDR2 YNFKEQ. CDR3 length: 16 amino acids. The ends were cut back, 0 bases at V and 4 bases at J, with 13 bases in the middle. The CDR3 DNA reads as TGTGCCAGCAGCCAAGATCTCTACAGAGAAGGAAACACCATATATTTT. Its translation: CASSQDLYREGNTIYF.

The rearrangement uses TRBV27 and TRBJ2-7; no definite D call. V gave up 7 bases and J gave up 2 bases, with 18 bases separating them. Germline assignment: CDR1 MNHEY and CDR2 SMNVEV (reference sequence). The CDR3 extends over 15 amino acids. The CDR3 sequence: CASTPEASRAYEQYF. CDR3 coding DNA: TGTGCCAGCACACCCGAGGCTTCCCGGGCCTACGAGCAGTACTTC.

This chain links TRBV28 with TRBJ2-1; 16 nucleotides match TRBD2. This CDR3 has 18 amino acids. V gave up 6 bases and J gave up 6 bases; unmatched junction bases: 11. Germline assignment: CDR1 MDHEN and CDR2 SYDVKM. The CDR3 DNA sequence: TGTGCCAGCAGCCCTGGTACCGGGACTAGCGGGAGGGTCAATGAGCAGTTCTTC. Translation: CASSPGTGTSGRVNEQFF.

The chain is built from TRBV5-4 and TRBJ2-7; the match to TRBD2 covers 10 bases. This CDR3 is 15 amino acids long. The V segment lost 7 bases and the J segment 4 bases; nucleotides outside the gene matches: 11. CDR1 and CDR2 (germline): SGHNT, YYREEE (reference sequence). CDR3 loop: CASQAASGSGYEQYF. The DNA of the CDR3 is TGTGCCAGCCAGGCGGCTAGCGGGAGTGGGTACGAGCAGTACTTC.

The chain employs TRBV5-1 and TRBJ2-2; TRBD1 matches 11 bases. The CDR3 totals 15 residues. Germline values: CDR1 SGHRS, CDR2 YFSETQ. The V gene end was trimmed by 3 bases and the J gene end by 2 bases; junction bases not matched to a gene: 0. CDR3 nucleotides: TGCGCCAGCAGCTGGACAGGGGGCAACACCGGGGAGCTGTTTTTT. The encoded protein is CASSWTGGNTGELFF.

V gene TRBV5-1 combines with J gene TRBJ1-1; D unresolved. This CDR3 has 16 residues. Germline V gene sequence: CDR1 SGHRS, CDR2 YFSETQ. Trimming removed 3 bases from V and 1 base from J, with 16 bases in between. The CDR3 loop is CASSSTPEVPNTEAFF. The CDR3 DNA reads TGCGCCAGCAGCTCAACTCCAGAGGTTCCGAACACTGAAGCTTTCTTT.

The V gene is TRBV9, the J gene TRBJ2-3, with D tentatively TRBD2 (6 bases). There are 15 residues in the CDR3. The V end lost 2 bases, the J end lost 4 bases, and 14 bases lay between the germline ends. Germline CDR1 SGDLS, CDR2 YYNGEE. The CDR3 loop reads CASSVAGLGADTQYF. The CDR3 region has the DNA TGTGCCAGCAGCGTGGCGGGGCTGGGCGCAGATACGCAGTATTTT. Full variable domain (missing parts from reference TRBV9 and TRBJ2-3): DSGVTQTPKHLITATGQRVTLRCSPRSGDLSVYWYQQSLDQGLQFLIQYYNGEERAKGNILERFSAQQFPDLHSELNLSSLELGDSALYFCASSVAGLGADTQYFGPGTRLTVL.

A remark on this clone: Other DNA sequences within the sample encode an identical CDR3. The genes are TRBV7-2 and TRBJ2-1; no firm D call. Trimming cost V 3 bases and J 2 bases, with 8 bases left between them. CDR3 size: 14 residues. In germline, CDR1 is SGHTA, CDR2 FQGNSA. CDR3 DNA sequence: TGTGCCAGCAGCTTGTCGTTAGCCTACAATGAGCAGTTCTTC. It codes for CASSLSLAYNEQFF. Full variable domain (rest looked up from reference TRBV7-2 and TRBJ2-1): GAGVSQSPSNKVTEKGKDVELRCDPISGHTALYWYRQSLGQGLEFLIYFQGNSAPDKSGLPSDRFSAERTGGSVSTLTIQRTQQEDSAVYLCASSLSLAYNEQFFGPGTRLTVL.

The CDR3 sequence is CASSQELAGGSSTDTQYF. The CDR3 DNA reads as TGCGCCAGCAGCCAAGAACTAGCGGGAGGGTCTAGCACAGATACGCAGTATTTT. V is TRBV4-1 and J is TRBJ2-3, with 13 bases aligning to TRBD2. In germline, CDR1 is MGHRA, CDR2 YSYEKL. V was pared by 0 bases and J by 0 bases, with 3 bases of the junction left unmatched. This CDR3 is 18 amino acids long.

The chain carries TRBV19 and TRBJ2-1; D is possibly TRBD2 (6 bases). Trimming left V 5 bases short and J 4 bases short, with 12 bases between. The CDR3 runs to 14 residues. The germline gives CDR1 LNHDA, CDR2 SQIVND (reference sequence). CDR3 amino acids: CASSLGLQYNEQFF. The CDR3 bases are TGTGCCAGTAGTTTGGGACTCCAATACAATGAGCAGTTCTTC.

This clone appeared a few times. The DNA for the CDR3 is TGTGCCAGCAGTCCCTTTAGCGGGAGGCCCCCCGAGCAGTACTTC. Translation: CASSPFSGRPPEQYF. The chain recombines TRBV27 with TRBJ2-7, with 10 bases matching TRBD2. CDR3 size: 15 residues. Germline CDR1 is MNHEY and CDR2 is SMNVEV (reference sequence). V shed 5 bases, J shed 6 bases, and the junction held 10 bases outside the gene matches.

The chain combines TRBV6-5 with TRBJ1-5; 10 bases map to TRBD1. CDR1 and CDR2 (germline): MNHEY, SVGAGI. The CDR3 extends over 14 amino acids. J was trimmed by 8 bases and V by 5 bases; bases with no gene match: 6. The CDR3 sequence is CASSRQGAGKPQHF. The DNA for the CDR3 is TGTGCCAGCAGTAGACAGGGGGCCGGGAAGCCCCAGCATTTT.

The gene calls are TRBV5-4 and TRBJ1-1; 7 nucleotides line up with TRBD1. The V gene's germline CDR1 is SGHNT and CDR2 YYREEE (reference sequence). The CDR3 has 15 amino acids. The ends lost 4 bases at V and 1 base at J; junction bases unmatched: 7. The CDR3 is CASSPMTGQNTEAFF. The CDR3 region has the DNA TGTGCCAGCAGCCCAATGACAGGGCAGAACACTGAAGCTTTCTTT.

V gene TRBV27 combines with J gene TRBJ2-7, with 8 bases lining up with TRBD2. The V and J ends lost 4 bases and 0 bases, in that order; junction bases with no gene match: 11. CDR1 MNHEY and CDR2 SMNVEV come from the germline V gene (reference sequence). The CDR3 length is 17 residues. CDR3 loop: CASSSYVGREASYEQYF. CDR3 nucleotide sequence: TGTGCCAGCAGTTCGTACGTAGGGCGGGAGGCCTCCTACGAGCAGTACTTC.